The sequence of this T cell receptor beta chain was determined in a study of cytomegalovirus exposure and HLA in healthy donors (dated by TCRdb to about 2017). For context, the study as a whole: An earlier analysis of 587 of the donors reported under 300 Gb of sequence data and some 110 million unique TCR beta sequences obtained from some 170 million T cells. Around 300 gigabases of sequencing data and around 87 million unique TCR sequences were included in an early release covering over 600 HLA-typed donors. Of the roughly 390 genotyped donors, approximately 80% fell in the genetic ancestry cluster associated with self-reported Caucasian donors. The aim of the study was to test whether cataloging public T cell receptors could identify signatures of past pathogen exposure. The T cell repertoires of 550 to 850 subjects were profiled by immunosequencing and related to cytomegalovirus serostatus. A separate validation cohort of approximately 120 different subjects was used in addition to the 666-subject first cohort. To predict cytomegalovirus infection status, the study brought together high-throughput TCR immunosequencing, statistical association of individual TCRs with disease status, and machine learning. A later analysis re-examined previously published TCR beta repertoires from 600 to 700 donors and added high-resolution HLA genotyping to investigate patterns of TCR occurrence. The later analysis used no new phenotypic data to find candidate immune exposures, relying instead on TCR beta sequences and their occurrence across donors. In an earlier analysis of 500 to 650 of the donors, high-throughput TCR beta sequencing was used to judge whether each TCR beta V gene segment behaved as functional or pseudogenic. Donor age, sex, ethnicity and CMV serostatus were collected together with the repertoire data. Genome-wide SNP genotypes for about 55% of the roughly 670 donors were used in a later genetic analysis, which treated that subset as a discovery cohort. Every discovery cohort repertoire had been produced on one sequencing platform. HLA typing included class I and class II loci at four-digit resolution. Typing coverage differed by locus: A, B, C, DRB1 and DQB1 were typed in roughly 620-630 donors, DQA1 in approximately 520, DPA1 in 600 to 610, and DPB1 in roughly 470. A handful of DR-DQ haplotypes were handled as single units for association and clustering because linkage in the cohort was strong. On average, around 200,000 unique TCR beta nucleotide sequences were sequenced per donor among some 420 genotyped donors of the cohort, with about 17% of those sequences being non-productive.

From the germline V gene, CDR1 is MGHRA and CDR2 is YSYEKL. The CDR3 starts with the cysteine, ends with the phenylalanine, and has 16 residues. Only the CDR3 portion is preserved as DNA: 48 bases, with reading frame beginning at the first base. V is cut by 0 bases and J by 7 bases, and the space between the germline ends is 16 bases. Overall study results and their limits: A later analysis associated 15,000 to 20,000 TCR beta sequences with specific HLA alleles at a false discovery rate of 0.05. Sequencing depth was assumed to be roughly uniform across donors in the presence/absence analyses, though that assumption may not hold. In vitro tests confirmed that three of the cytomegalovirus-associated TCR beta chains recognize cytomegalovirus antigens. Some IMGT-functional V segments, including TRBV6-2 and TRBV6-3, could not be told apart with the 87-base-pair reads, so those segments were excluded. Most TCR sequences were seen in very few donors, while some public TCRs were found in many individuals. Linkage disequilibrium might explain the correlated functional status among segregating V segments, but an unknown experimental factor could not be ruled out. Several of the top co-occurrence clusters appeared to be linked to parvovirus B19, influenza, CMV and Epstein-Barr virus, according to a later analysis. In a later genetic analysis, fewer N-insertions in productive TCRs were reported among donors in an Asian-associated ancestry cluster than the approximately 670-donor mean. In a later analysis, most CMV-associated TCR beta chains were found to appear HLA-restricted, with HLA associations seemingly driven largely by CMV exposure. This cohort had only TCR beta chains sequenced, and the lack of alpha or paired-chain data limited which features could be detected. HLA typing was unavailable for some donors at each locus, so association tests used only the typed subset. A further reported finding was that TCR beta sequences accurately predicted the HLA-A and HLA-B alleles for most subjects in the first cohort. In a later analysis, HLA-associated TCR beta chains were found to be more clonally expanded and to have lower generation probabilities than equally common non-associated chains. Some 15 rarely observed V segments, including chromosome 9 orphons, were excluded from the earlier analysis of approximately 500 of the donors because counts were too low. Strong co-occurrence of HLA alleles, especially DR and DQ, made assigning TCR associations to individual alleles difficult. A cluster of highly shared sequence variants was judged likely to be a technical artifact of the sequencing pipeline. The only immune exposure information available for the cohort was CMV serostatus. An association between a missense DCLRE1C variant and V-gene and J-gene trimming of TCR beta chains was found in a later genetic analysis and replicated in an independent cohort. A later analysis found that TCR association rates varied across HLA loci, with DRB1 alleles showing the most associated TCRs and HLA-C alleles the fewest. It was suggested by the authors that the approach could potentially be generalized to other disease states and immunological phenotypes. The study listed 164 TCR beta chains as associated with cytomegalovirus. Cytomegalovirus status was reported to be diagnosed by the classifier with high specificity and sensitivity in both the original and validation cohorts. In an earlier analysis of approximately 600 of the donors, most TCR beta V segments were observed in productive rearrangements about 87% or about 30% of the time, broadly matching IMGT annotations.

The library was made by the immunoSEQ multiplex PCR assay. For the multiplex PCR, a mixture combining 60 forward primers for TCR Vbeta segments and 13 reverse primers for TCR Jbeta segments was used. A multiplex PCR assay on genomic DNA amplified the CDR3 region of rearranged TCR beta genes. The amplified TCR beta libraries were sequenced on the Illumina HiSeq System as 87-base-pair reads. The source study handled its data this way. In a later analysis, roughly 80 million unique TCR beta chains were counted across the 666 repertoires, and some 10 million of these chains were shared by at least two donors. Raw reads were error-corrected and collapsed into unique sequences by a nearest-neighbor algorithm in which closely related sequences were merged to remove PCR and sequencing errors. V, D and J gene segments were assigned by aligning CDR3 sequences to IMGT reference sequences. For a sequence to be retained, a match of at least six nucleotides was required to both a V gene segment and a J gene segment. Rearrangements were called productive when the CDR3 lacked stop codons and stayed in frame with V and J; all others were non-productive. Following IMGT convention, CDR3 was defined as the stretch from the second conserved V-encoded cysteine to the conserved J-encoded phenylalanine. The earlier analysis of about 500 of the donors excluded sequences that lacked an unambiguous match to a single V gene segment. In an earlier analysis of some 590 of the donors, a V segment was called functional when productive rearrangements were above 56.7%, and segregating when the standard deviation between donors exceeded 5%. A statistical classification framework was developed to diagnose cytomegalovirus status using the catalog of TCR beta chain sequences. In a later analysis, TCR nucleotide sequences were compared against IMGT/GENE-DB human TR gene sequences so that V and J genes could be assigned. In a later analysis, CDR3 sequences and most-parsimonious VDJ recombination scenarios were assigned using the TCRdist pipeline. In a later analysis, each TCR beta chain was defined by its CDR3 amino acid sequence together with its V-gene family, and reads lacking a unique V-gene family were excluded. As a way to deal with suspected cross-contamination and a sequencing artifact, a later analysis dropped hundreds of nucleotide sequences that were highly shared and had low generation probability. In a later analysis, a clonal expansion index was calculated for each public chain from normalized within-repertoire ranks of inferred template counts. A later analysis computed generation probabilities with a VDJ recombination model fitted to out-of-frame rearrangements, and checked the results against IGoR. In a later analysis, TCR-TCR, TCR-HLA and TCR-CMV co-occurrence was scored with hypergeometric tests, and a repertoire-size bias correction was applied to TCR pairs. A later analysis estimated false discovery rates by permuting HLA or CMV assignments 20 times. In a later analysis, co-occurring TCRs were grouped with DBSCAN, and TCRdist sequence similarity was added when clustering was performed within HLA-allele-positive subsets. Co-occurrence clustering excluded repertoires with fewer than 30,000 or more than 120,000 public chains, plus five with anomalous nucleotide sharing. This immuneACCESS table, as held by TCRdb, lists in-frame sequences with V and J called but not all clones. Of the missing ones, under half trace to an unresolved V gene in checked studies; the others have no known cause. The V and J calls and the clone size are those of that table, but D and trimming were determined from the DNA. The sample includes some 170,000 clones, with 70% observed a single time. Around 4.6% of the sample rests with the top ten.

The cohort consisted of 600 to 700 healthy bone marrow donors. At the time of sampling, every cohort member was nominally healthy, though immune exposures that went unrecorded were likely present. The donor tested CMV seropositive, placing the donor among the 250 to 350 seropositive members of the cohort. A peripheral blood sample was collected from each donor, and TCR beta sequencing was performed on peripheral blood mononuclear cells. Genomic DNA extraction from the blood cell samples was performed with the Qiagen DNeasy Blood Extraction Kit. Only a few counts were recorded for this clone. Its antigen is unknown. No base quality values were provided; no much bigger clone lies one nucleotide off.

The chain couples TRBV4-1 to TRBJ2-1, with a weak D call of TRBD1 (6 bases match). The receptor comes from a man younger than 35 in good health and CMV-seropositive. Sequencing was performed on PBMCs. Here the CDR3 is given as CASSQDIGQLQNEQFF. The sequence in DNA is TGCGCCAGCAGCCAAGATATCGGACAGCTACAGAATGAGCAGTTCTTC.